This note documents a single T cell receptor (beta chain) sequence. The junction departs from the called germline gene at one end, perhaps through a read error. The record originates from a study of regulatory T cells in long-lasting Graves disease. This CDR3 comprises 16 residues. Germline values: CDR1 SGHRS, CDR2 YFSETQ. As for time point: newly diagnosed GD, antithyroid drugs for less than 3 months. The authors made the TCR library using RNA they extracted from PBMCs. Investigators prepared the TCR beta libraries by applying iRepertoire HTBI primers and Arm-PCR of CDR3 regions. In TCRdb, the multiplex PCR reads were re-called with MiXCR into one record per CDR3 protein. The data show a few hundred thousand distinct CDR3 sequences, with roughly 16% seen just once and 20% to 25% held by the top ten. These data were also filed under a second study, of T cells in Graves' hyperthyroidism and ophthalmopathy.

This chain links TRBV5-1 with TRBJ2-2; weak D call: TRBD2 (5 bases). This TCR was recovered from a woman between 18 and 30 years old with Graves disease. The material was peripheral blood mononuclear cells (PBMCs), obtained at new diagnosis, from a patient treated with antithyroid drugs. Written as DNA, the CDR3 is TGCACCAGCAGCTTGAGGGCAACACCAGACACCGGGGAGCTGTTTTTT. This codes for CTSSLRATPDTGELFF.